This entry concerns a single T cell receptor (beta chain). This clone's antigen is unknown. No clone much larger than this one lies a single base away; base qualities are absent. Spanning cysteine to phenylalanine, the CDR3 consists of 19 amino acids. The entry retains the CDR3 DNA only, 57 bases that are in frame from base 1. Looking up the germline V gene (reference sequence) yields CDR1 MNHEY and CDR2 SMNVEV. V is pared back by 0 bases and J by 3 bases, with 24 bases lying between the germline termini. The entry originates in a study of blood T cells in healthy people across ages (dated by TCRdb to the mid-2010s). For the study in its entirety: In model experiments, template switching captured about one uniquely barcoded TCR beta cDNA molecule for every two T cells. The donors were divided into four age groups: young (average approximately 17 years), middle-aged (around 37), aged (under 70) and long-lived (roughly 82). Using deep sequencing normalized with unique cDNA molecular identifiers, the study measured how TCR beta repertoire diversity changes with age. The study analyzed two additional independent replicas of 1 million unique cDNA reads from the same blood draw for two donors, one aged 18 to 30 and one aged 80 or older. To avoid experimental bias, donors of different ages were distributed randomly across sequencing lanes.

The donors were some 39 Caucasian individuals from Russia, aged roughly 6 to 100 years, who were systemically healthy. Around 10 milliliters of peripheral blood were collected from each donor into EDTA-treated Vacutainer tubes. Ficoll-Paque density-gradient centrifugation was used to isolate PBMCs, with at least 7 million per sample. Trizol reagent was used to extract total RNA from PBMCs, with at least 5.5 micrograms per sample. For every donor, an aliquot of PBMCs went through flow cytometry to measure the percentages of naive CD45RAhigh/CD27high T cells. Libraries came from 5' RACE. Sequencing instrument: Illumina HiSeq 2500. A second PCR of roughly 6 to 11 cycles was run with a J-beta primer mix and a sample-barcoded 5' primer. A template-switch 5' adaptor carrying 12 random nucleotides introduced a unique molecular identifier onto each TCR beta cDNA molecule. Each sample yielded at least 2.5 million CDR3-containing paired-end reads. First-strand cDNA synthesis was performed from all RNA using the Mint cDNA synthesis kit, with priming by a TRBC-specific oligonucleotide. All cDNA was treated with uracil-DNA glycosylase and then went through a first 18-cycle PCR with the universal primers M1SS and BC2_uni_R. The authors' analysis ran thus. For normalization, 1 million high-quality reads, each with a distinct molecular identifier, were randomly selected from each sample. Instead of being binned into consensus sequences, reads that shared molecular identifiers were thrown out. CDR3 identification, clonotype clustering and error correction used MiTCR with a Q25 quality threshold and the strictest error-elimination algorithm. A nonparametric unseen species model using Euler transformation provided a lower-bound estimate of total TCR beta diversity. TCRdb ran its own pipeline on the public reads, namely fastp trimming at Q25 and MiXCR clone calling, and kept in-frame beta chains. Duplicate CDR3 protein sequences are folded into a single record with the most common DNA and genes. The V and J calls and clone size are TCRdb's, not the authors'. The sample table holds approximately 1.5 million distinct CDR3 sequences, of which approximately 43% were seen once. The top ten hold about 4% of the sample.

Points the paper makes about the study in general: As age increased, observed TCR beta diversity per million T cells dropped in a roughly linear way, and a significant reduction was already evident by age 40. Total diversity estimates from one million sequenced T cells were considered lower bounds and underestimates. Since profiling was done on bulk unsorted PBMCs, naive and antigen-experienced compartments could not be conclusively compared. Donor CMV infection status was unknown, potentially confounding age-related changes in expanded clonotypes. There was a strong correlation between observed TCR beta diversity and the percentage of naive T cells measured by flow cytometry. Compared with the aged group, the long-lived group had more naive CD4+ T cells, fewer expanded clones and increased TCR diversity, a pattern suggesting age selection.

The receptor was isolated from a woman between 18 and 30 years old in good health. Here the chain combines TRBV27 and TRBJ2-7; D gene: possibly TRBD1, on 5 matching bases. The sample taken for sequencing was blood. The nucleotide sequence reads TGTGCCAGCAGTTTATCGAACCCCGGTGGCAGGGCCGTTTTCTACGAGCAGTACTTC. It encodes CASSLSNPGGRAVFYEQYF.